Listed here is a single T cell receptor beta chain. Assay used: immunoSEQ multiplex PCR; TCRdb lists only in-frame clones, some missing. The data show tens of thousands of clones, about 90% seen once. The data stem from a study of T cells in localized non-small cell lung cancer. V was pared by 3 bases and J by 2 bases, with 8 bases between. This CDR3 region has 14 residues. From germline, CDR1 is SGHTA and CDR2 FQGNSA. The material sequenced was peripheral blood, taken before any cancer treatment. J is TRBJ1-5 and V is TRBV7-2, with D unclear. The receptor was derived from a woman aged 40-69 years with stage I lung adenocarcinoma. CDR3 region: CASSLTPGNQPQHF. In DNA, the CDR3 is TGTGCCAGCAGCTTGACGCCCGGCAATCAGCCCCAGCATTTT. Full variable domain (remainder filled in from reference TRBV7-2 and TRBJ1-5): GAGVSQSPSNKVTEKGKDVELRCDPISGHTALYWYRQSLGQGLEFLIYFQGNSAPDKSGLPSDRFSAERTGGSVSTLTIQRTQQEDSAVYLCASSLTPGNQPQHFGDGTRLSIL.